This TCR beta chain was observed in a study of Tregs in tolerant kidney transplant recipients. General study results and limits: Biological reproducibility was not directly addressed in this study.

The CDR3 runs 16 residues. V was pared by 5 bases and J by 5 bases, with 11 bases of the junction left unmatched. Per the germline V gene, CDR1 is SGHTA and CDR2 is FQGNSA. Points on this clone: Its antigen remains unknown.

Produced via immunoSEQ multiplex PCR; TCRdb's table is partial and in-frame only. The table lists tens of thousands of clones, under 95% of them singletons. Thawed PBMCs were FACS-sorted into unstimulated CD4+CD25+CD127- regulatory T cells, CD4+CD25- non-regulatory cells, CD4 and CD8 cells. The rearrangement links TRBV7-2 to TRBJ2-3; TRBD2 agrees at 9 bases. The sequence came from a human donor in good health. Sequenced: Tregs from blood. CDR3 bases: TGTGCCAGCAGCCATACGATCGGGCGGGGGGGAGATACGCAGTATTTT. Its translation is CASSHTIGRGGDTQYF.